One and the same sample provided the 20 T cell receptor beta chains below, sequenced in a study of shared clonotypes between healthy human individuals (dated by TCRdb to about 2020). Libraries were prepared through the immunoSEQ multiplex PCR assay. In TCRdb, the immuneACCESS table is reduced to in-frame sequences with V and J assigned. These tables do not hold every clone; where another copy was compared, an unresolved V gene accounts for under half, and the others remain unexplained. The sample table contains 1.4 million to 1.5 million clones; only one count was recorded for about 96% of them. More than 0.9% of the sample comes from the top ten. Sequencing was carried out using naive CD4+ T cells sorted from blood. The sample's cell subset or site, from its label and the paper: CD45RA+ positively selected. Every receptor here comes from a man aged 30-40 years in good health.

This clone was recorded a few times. The chain's CDR3 is CASSLRLAGSIYEQYF. CDR3 bases: TGTGCCAGCAGCTTACGATTGGCGGGATCCATCTACGAGCAGTACTTC. The chain couples TRBV11-2 to TRBJ2-7; perhaps TRBD2 as D (6 bases). This CDR3 contains 16 residues. Trimming took off 2 bases at V and 3 bases at J, with 17 bases between the two ends. Germline CDR1 reads SGHAT; CDR2 reads FQNNGV.

The CDR3 protein is CASSLVPGQVGFYEQYF. DNA for the CDR3: TGTGCCAGCAGCTTAGTCCCTGGGCAGGTGGGCTTCTACGAGCAGTACTTC. The chain uses TRBV7-2 and TRBJ2-7; no firm D call. Germline CDR1 and CDR2: SGHTA and FQGNSA. V was clipped by 1 base and J by 3 bases, with 19 bases between them. The CDR3 runs to 17 residues. The variable domain in full, completed from reference TRBV7-2 and TRBJ2-7, reads GAGVSQSPSNKVTEKGKDVELRCDPISGHTALYWYRQSLGQGLEFLIYFQGNSAPDKSGLPSDRFSAERTGGSVSTLTIQRTQQEDSAVYLCASSLVPGQVGFYEQYFGPGTRLTVT.

CDR3 protein: CASSELAEEGNEQFF. Written as DNA, the CDR3 is TGCGCCAGCAGTGAGCTGGCGGAGGAGGGCAATGAGCAGTTCTTC. This sequence joins TRBV10-1 and TRBJ2-1, with D perhaps matching TRBD2 (6 bases). The CDR3 runs 15 residues. The germline V and J ends were trimmed by 2 bases and 6 bases, with 14 bases remaining between them. Germline V gene sequence: CDR1 WNHNN, CDR2 SYGVQD (reference sequence).

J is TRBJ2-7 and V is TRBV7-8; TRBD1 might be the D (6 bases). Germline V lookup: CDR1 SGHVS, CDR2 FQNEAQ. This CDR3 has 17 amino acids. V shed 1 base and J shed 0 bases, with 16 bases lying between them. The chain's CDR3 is CASSLGRGTESSYEQYF. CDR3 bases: TGTGCCAGCAGCTTAGGTAGGGGGACGGAGAGCTCCTACGAGCAGTACTTC.

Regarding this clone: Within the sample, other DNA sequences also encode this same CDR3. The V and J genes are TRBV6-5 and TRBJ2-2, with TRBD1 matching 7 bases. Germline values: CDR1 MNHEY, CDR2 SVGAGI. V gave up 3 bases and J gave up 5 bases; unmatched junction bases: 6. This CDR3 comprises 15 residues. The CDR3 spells CASSYNRGLTGELFF. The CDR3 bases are TGTGCCAGCAGTTATAACAGGGGATTAACCGGGGAGCTGTTTTTT.

The chain's CDR3 is CASSEKGVTQYF. CDR3 nucleotide sequence: TGTGCCAGCAGTGAAAAAGGGGTTACGCAGTATTTT. The chain is built from TRBV25-1 and TRBJ2-3; D might be TRBD1 (5 bases). V lost 2 bases and J lost 8, with 8 bases in between. The CDR3 has 12 residues. Germline V lookup: CDR1 MGHDK, CDR2 SYGVNS.

CDR3 nucleotides: TGTGCCAGTAGAGGGACAGGGGTCCCAGATACGCAGTATTTT. This translates into CASRGTGVPDTQYF. This chain connects TRBV19 to TRBJ2-3; TRBD1 matches 10 bases. V was pared by 6 bases and J by 4 bases, with 4 bases of the junction left unmatched. This CDR3 is 14 amino acids long. CDR1 is LNHDA and CDR2 is SQIVND in the germline V gene (reference sequence).

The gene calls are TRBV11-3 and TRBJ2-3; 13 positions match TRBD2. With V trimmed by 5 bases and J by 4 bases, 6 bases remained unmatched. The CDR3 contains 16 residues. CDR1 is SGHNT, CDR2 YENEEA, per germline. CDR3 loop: CASSEGLAGEADTQYF. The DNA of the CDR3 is TGTGCCAGCAGCGAAGGACTAGCGGGAGAAGCAGATACGCAGTATTTT.

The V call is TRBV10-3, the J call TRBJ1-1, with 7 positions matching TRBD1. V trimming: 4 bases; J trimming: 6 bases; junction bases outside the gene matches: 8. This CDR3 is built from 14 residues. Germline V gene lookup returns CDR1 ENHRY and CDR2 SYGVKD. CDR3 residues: CAISGSRGGSEAFF. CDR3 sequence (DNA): TGTGCCATCAGTGGCAGCAGAGGGGGCTCTGAAGCTTTCTTT.

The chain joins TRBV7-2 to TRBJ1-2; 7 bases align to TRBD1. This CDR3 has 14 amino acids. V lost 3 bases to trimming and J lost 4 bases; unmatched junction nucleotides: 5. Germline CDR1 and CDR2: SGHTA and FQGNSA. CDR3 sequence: CASSFLAGGYGYTF. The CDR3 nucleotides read TGTGCCAGCAGCTTCCTTGCAGGGGGCTATGGCTACACCTTC.

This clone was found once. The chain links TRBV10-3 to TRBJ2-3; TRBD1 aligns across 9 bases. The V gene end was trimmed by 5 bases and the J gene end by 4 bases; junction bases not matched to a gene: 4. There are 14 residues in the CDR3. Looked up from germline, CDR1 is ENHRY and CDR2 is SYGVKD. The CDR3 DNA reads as TGTGCCATCAGTTGGGACAGGGCGTCAGATACGCAGTATTTT. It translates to CAISWDRASDTQYF.

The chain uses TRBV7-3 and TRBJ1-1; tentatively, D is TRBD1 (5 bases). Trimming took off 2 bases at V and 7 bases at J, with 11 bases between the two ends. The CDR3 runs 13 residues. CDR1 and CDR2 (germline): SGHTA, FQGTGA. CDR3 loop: CASSLWGQGEAFF. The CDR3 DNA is TGTGCCAGCAGCTTATGGGGTCAGGGTGAAGCTTTCTTT.

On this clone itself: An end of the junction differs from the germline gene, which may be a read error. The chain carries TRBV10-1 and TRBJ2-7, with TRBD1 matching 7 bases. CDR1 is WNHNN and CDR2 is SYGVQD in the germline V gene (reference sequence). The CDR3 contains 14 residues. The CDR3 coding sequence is TGCGCCACCAGTGAGGGGGCCGGGGCCTACGAGCAGTACTTC. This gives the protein CATSEGAGAYEQYF.

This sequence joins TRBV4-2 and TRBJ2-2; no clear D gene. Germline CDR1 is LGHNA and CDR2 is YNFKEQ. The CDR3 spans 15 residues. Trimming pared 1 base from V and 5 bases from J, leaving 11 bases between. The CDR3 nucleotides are TGTGCCAGCAGCCAAGCTGGGCCTGGAACCGGGGAGCTGTTTTTT. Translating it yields CASSQAGPGTGELFF.

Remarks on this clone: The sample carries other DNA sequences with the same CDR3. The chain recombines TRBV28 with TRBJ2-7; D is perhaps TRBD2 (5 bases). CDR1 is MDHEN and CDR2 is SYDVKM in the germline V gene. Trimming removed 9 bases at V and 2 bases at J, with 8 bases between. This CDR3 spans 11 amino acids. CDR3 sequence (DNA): TGTGCCAGTTCCGGGACCTACGAGCAGTACTTC. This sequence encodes CASSGTYEQYF.

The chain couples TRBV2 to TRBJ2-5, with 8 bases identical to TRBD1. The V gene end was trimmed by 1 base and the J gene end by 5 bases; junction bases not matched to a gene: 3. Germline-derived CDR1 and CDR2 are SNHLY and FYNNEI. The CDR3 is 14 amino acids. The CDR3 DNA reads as TGTGCCAGCAGTGAAGGGACAGGGCGCGAGACCCAGTACTTC. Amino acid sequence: CASSEGTGRETQYF. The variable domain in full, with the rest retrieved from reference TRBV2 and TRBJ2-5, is EPEVTQTPSHQVTQMGQEVILRCVPISNHLYFYWYRQILGQKVEFLVSFYNNEISEKSEIFDDQFSVERPDGSNFTLKIRSTKLEDSAMYFCASSEGTGRETQYFGPGTRLLVL.

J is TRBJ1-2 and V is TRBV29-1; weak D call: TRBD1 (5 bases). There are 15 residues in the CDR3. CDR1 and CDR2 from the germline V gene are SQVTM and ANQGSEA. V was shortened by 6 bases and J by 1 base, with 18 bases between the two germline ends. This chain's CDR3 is CSVKIRDSFNYGYTF. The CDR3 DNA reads TGCAGCGTCAAGATTCGCGACAGTTTTAACTATGGCTACACCTTC.

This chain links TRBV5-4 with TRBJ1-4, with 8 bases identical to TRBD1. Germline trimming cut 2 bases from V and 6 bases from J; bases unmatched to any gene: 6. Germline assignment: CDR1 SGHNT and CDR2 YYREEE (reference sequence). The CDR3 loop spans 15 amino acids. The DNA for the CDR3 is TGTGCCAGCAGCTTTAGACAGGGGCCGGATGAAAAACTGTTTTTT. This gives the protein CASSFRQGPDEKLFF. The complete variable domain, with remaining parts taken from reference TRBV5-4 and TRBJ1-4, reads ETGVTQSPTHLIKTRGQQVTLRCSSQSGHNTVSWYQQALGQGPQFIFQYYREEENGRGNFPPRFSGLQFPNYSSELNVNALELDDSALYLCASSFRQGPDEKLFFGSGTQLSVL.

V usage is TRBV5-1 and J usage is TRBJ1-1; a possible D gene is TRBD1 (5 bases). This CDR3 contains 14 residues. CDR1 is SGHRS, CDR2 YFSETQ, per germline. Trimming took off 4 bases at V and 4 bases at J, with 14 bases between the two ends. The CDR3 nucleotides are TGCGCCAGCAGCCAGAATGGGGGTTCCACTGAAGCTTTCTTT. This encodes CASSQNGGSTEAFF.

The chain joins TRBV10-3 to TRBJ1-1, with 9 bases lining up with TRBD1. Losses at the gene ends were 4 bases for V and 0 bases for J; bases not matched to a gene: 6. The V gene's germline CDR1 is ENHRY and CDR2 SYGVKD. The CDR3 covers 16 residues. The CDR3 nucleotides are TGTGCCATCAGTGTATACGGACAGGGGCTGAACACTGAAGCTTTCTTT. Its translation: CAISVYGQGLNTEAFF.